The 8 T cell receptor beta chains below come from one sample, sequenced in a study of T cell changes during pregnancy in multiple sclerosis. The table came from immunoSEQ multiplex PCR; TCRdb's copy has only in-frame clones and leaves some out. The data show approximately 61,000 clones, under 95% seen once. This sample comprised peripheral blood, obtained in the first trimester of pregnancy. These receptors all come from a female donor in good health, enrolled as a control in a pregnancy study.

This chain links TRBV25-1 with TRBJ1-5; tentative D call: TRBD1 (6 bases). In germline, CDR1 is MGHDK, CDR2 SYGVNS. Deletions cut 5 bases from V and 3 bases from J, with 23 bases between. The CDR3 has 18 residues. This CDR3 reads CASSPQRLGAKTNQPQHF. The CDR3 region has the DNA TGTGCCAGCAGTCCCCAGAGATTGGGGGCGAAGACCAATCAGCCCCAGCATTTT.

This rearrangement joins TRBV7-2 to TRBJ1-2; 8 bases agree with TRBD1. From germline, CDR1 is SGHTA and CDR2 FQGNSA. CDR3 length equals 15 residues. The V gene end was trimmed by 1 base and the J gene end by 5 bases; junction bases not matched to a gene: 6. The CDR3 DNA follows: TGTGCCAGCAGCTTAGGCAGGGGGCATATGTATGGCTACACCTTC. This translates into CASSLGRGHMYGYTF.

Note on this clone: A read error may account for a junction end that differs from germline. This rearrangement joins TRBV7-9 to TRBJ2-7; D is perhaps TRBD2 (5 bases). Germline V lookup: CDR1 SEHNR, CDR2 FQNEAQ (reference sequence). The CDR3 is 13 residues long. CDR3 residues: CASTLGEGYEQYF. In DNA, the CDR3 is TGTGCCAGCACCTTAGGTGAGGGTTACGAGCAGTACTTC.

J is TRBJ1-3 and V is TRBV28; no reliable D call. CDR3 length: 16 residues. Germline V gene lookup returns CDR1 MDHEN and CDR2 SYDVKM. Trimming took 3 bases from V and 0 from J, leaving 12 bases between them. The CDR3 loop is CASSLEAWSSGNTIYF. For the CDR3, the DNA is TGTGCCAGCAGTTTGGAAGCGTGGAGCTCTGGAAACACCATATATTTT.

The V and J genes are TRBV5-4 and TRBJ1-4, with D perhaps TRBD1 (6 bases). Deletions cut 4 bases from V and 4 bases from J, with 14 bases between. CDR1 is SGHNT and CDR2 is YYREEE in the germline V gene (reference sequence). There are 15 residues in the CDR3. CDR3 sequence reads: CASSNPGVDNEKLFF. Here the CDR3 DNA reads TGTGCCAGCAGCAATCCAGGGGTTGATAATGAAAAACTGTTTTTT.

The table lists this clone with a few counts. This sequence joins TRBV15 and TRBJ2-6; tentative D call: TRBD1 (6 bases). The CDR3 runs 15 residues. Germline V gives CDR1 LNHNV, CDR2 YYDKDF (reference sequence). V was pared by 3 bases and J by 4 bases, with 10 bases between. This chain's CDR3 is CATSRAGVGANVLTF. CDR3 coding DNA: TGTGCCACCAGCAGGGCAGGGGTGGGGGCCAACGTCCTGACTTTC.

V gene TRBV5-6 combines with J gene TRBJ2-3; 9 bases agree with TRBD2. V gave up 4 bases and J gave up 1 base; unmatched junction bases: 13. The CDR3 covers 18 residues. CDR1 SGHDT and CDR2 YYEEEE come from the germline V gene. CDR3 sequence: CASSPGTSFALRTDTQYF. Written as DNA, the CDR3 is TGTGCCAGCAGCCCCGGGACTAGCTTTGCATTGCGCACAGATACGCAGTATTTT.

The V and J genes are TRBV15 and TRBJ1-2; D call uncertain. Germline V CDR1 and CDR2: LNHNV, YYDKDF (reference sequence). V was shortened by 0 bases and J by 7 bases, with 18 bases between the two germline ends. This CDR3 region has 16 residues. The CDR3 is CATSRDLGGSPRGYTF. The CDR3 DNA sequence: TGTGCCACCAGCAGAGATCTTGGAGGCTCCCCGCGTGGCTACACCTTC.